The 27 T cell receptor beta chains below were found in one sample sequenced in a study of regulatory T cells in long-lasting Graves disease. Building of the TCR beta libraries involved iRepertoire HTBI primers and Arm-PCR of CDR3 regions. TCRdb re-analysed the multiplex PCR reads in MiXCR, keeping a single row per CDR3 protein. This sample has some 250,000 distinct CDR3 sequences, with 15% to 20% found just once. Time point noted: newly diagnosed GD, antithyroid drugs for less than 3 months. Researchers made the TCR library from RNA that was extracted from PBMCs. This sample also appeared in a second study, on T cells in Graves' hyperthyroidism and ophthalmopathy.

The sequences come from peripheral blood mononuclear cells (PBMCs), collected at new diagnosis, from a patient treated with antithyroid drugs. The receptors shown here come from a woman aged 25 to 39 with Graves disease.

This clonotype was seen ten or more times. The genes are TRBV5-1 and TRBJ1-2, with D possibly being TRBD1 (5 bases). The germline gives CDR1 SGHRS, CDR2 YFSETQ. The germline V and J ends were trimmed by 4 bases and 0 bases, with 13 bases remaining between them. CDR3 length equals 15 residues. The CDR3 reads CASSRDRTANYGYTF. The CDR3 bases are TGCGCCAGCAGCCGAGACAGAACAGCTAACTATGGCTACACCTTC. Full variable domain (outside the CDR3, taken from reference TRBV5-1 and TRBJ1-2): KAGVTQTPRYLIKTRGQQVTLSCSPISGHRSVSWYQQTPGQGLQFLFEYFSETQRNKGNFPGRFSGRQFSNSRSEMNVSTLELGDSALYLCASSRDRTANYGYTFGSGTRLTVV.

In its sample, this clonotype was seen many times. The V gene is TRBV2, the J gene TRBJ2-1; D is tentatively TRBD1 or TRBD2 (6 bases each). The CDR3 contains 10 residues. Trimming pared 8 bases from V and 8 bases from J, leaving 7 bases between. Germline CDR1 is SNHLY and CDR2 is FYNNEI. The CDR3 bases are TGTGCCAGCGGGGGGCATGAGCAGTTCTTC. Translated: CASGGHEQFF.

This clonotype was seen ten or more times. The J gene is TRBJ2-1, the V gene TRBV7-2, with D unresolved. The germline gives CDR1 SGHTA, CDR2 FQGNSA. The CDR3 loop spans 12 amino acids. Trimming took off 3 bases at V and 12 bases at J, with 12 bases between the two ends. The CDR3 region has the DNA TGTGCCAGCAGCTTTGTGGCCCGCGGGCAGTTCTTC. It yields the protein CASSFVARGQFF.

This clonotype has at least ten counts. DNA for the CDR3: TGTGCCAGTAGAGACAGCCCGAACACTGAAGCTTTCTTT. Residues: CASRDSPNTEAFF. The V and J genes are TRBV19 and TRBJ1-1, with D possibly matching TRBD1 (5 bases). V lost 6 bases to trimming and J lost 1 base, with 9 bases between them. Germline CDR1 is LNHDA and CDR2 is SQIVND (reference sequence). The CDR3 totals 13 residues.

The CDR3 loop is CSAVSGGAGDTQYF. In DNA, the CDR3 is TGCAGTGCTGTTAGCGGGGGGGCAGGAGATACGCAGTATTTT. V and J are TRBV20-1 and TRBJ2-3; 11 bases align to TRBD2. CDR3 length equals 14 residues. The V gene's germline CDR1 is DFQATT and CDR2 SNEGSKA (reference sequence). V dropped 5 bases and J dropped 5; count of bases not matched to a gene: 6.

This clonotype was seen ten or more times. The V and J genes are TRBV12-5 and TRBJ2-2; D gene ambiguous. This CDR3 spans 16 amino acids. CDR1 and CDR2 from the germline V gene are LGHNT and FRNRAP. The V end was cut by 0 bases, the J end by 5 bases, with 13 bases between. The CDR3 reads CASGLVPRLRTGELFF. CDR3 nucleotides: TGTGCTAGTGGTTTGGTCCCCCGCTTGAGAACCGGGGAGCTGTTTTTT.

This clonotype was seen repeatedly, ten times or more. This chain connects TRBV5-6 to TRBJ2-1, with D perhaps TRBD1 (6 bases). Trimming stripped 4 bases from V and 8 bases from J, with 13 bases between. The V gene's germline CDR1 is SGHDT and CDR2 YYEEEE. The CDR3 is made up of 13 amino acids. CDR3 sequence (DNA): TGTGCCAGCAGCCGCCGCACAGGGTATGAGCAGTTCTTC. It specifies CASSRRTGYEQFF. Full variable domain (remainder filled in from reference TRBV5-6 and TRBJ2-1): DAGVTQSPTHLIKTRGQQVTLRCSPKSGHDTVSWYQQALGQGPQFIFQYYEEEERQRGNFPDRFSGHQFPNYSSELNVNALLLGDSALYLCASSRRTGYEQFFGPGTRLTVL.

Ten or more counts support this clonotype. The chain combines TRBV5-1 with TRBJ2-1; the D gene is possibly TRBD1 (6 bases). CDR3 size: 14 residues. Germline loops: CDR1 SGHRS, CDR2 YFSETQ. The V gene lost 4 bases and the J gene lost 9 bases, with 17 bases spanning the gap. The DNA for the CDR3 is TGCGCCAGCAGCAACAGGGCGAGGGACGGTGAGCAGTTCTTC. This sequence encodes CASSNRARDGEQFF.

This clonotype has at least ten counts. V gene TRBV7-2 combines with J gene TRBJ1-2; D remains ambiguous. Per the germline V gene, CDR1 is SGHTA and CDR2 is FQGNSA. V dropped 7 bases and J dropped 8 bases, with 20 bases sitting between them. The CDR3 runs to 14 residues. CDR3 nucleotide sequence: TGTGCCAGCAACTTCTTAGGGCTTGGCGGGGGCTACACCTTC. Translated, it gives CASNFLGLGGGYTF.

This clonotype was found many times. J is TRBJ2-1 and V is TRBV2; 9 bases fit TRBD2. CDR1 SNHLY and CDR2 FYNNEI come from the germline V gene. Trimming cost V 4 bases and J 4 bases; bases outside gene matches: 5. The CDR3 totals 15 residues. The CDR3 reads CASSGLAALYNEQFF. In DNA, the CDR3 is TGTGCCAGCAGTGGACTAGCGGCCCTTTACAATGAGCAGTTCTTC. Supplemented by reference TRBV2 and TRBJ2-1, the full variable domain reads EPEVTQTPSHQVTQMGQEVILRCVPISNHLYFYWYRQILGQKVEFLVSFYNNEISEKSEIFDDQFSVERPDGSNFTLKIRSTKLEDSAMYFCASSGLAALYNEQFFGPGTRLTVL.

As regards this clonotype: A much larger clone sits a single nucleotide away, making a read error possible. Because the CDR3 is missing its conserved closing phenylalanine or tryptophan, this is likely a read error. The J gene is TRBJ2-7, the V gene TRBV20-1; no clear D. Per germline, CDR1 DFQATT and CDR2 SNEGSKA (reference sequence). Trimming shortened V by 6 bases and J by 1 base, and 7 bases separated the two germline ends. This CDR3 contains 11 residues. The DNA for the CDR3 is TGCAGTGCGTCGGAATCCTACGAGCAGTACTCC. It translates to CSASESYEQYS.

This clonotype was detected many times. The chain employs TRBV10-3 and TRBJ1-1; 10 nucleotides align to TRBD1. Per the germline V gene, CDR1 is ENHRY and CDR2 is SYGVKD. This CDR3 region has 14 residues. Germline trimming cut 3 bases from V and 4 bases from J; bases unmatched to any gene: 2. CDR3 loop: CAISDRTGGTEAFF. The CDR3 DNA sequence: TGTGCCATCAGTGATAGGACAGGGGGCACTGAAGCTTTCTTT.

This clonotype was detected ten times or more. This chain connects TRBV13 to TRBJ2-4, with TRBD1 identical over 12 bases. With 2 bases clipped from V and 3 bases from J, the junction kept 8 bases outside the gene matches. The CDR3 sequence is 18 residues long. From germline, CDR1 is PRHDT and CDR2 FYEKMQ (reference sequence). The CDR3 coding sequence is TGTGCCAGCAGCTTAAGGGACAGGGGGCCTGGTGGCAAAAACATTCAGTACTTC. Protein product: CASSLRDRGPGGKNIQYF.

As to this clonotype: A read error is likely here: a far larger clone is one base away. The chain carries TRBV6-4 and TRBJ2-5; 11 nucleotides align to TRBD1. CDR1 is MRHNA and CDR2 is SNTAGT in the germline V gene. Unmatched junction bases numbered 12, after V lost 3 bases and J lost 9 bases. The CDR3 contains 16 residues. The CDR3 region is CASSERDRGEWEAQYF. The DNA for the CDR3 is TGTGCCAGCAGTGAACGGGACAGGGGGGAATGGGAGGCCCAGTACTTC.

This clonotype was detected ten times or more. The chain carries TRBV6-1 and TRBJ1-3; D may be TRBD1 (6 bases). V lost 5 bases and J 4 bases, leaving 9 bases between the germline ends. Germline-derived CDR1 and CDR2 are MNHNS and SASEGT. This CDR3 spans 13 amino acids. The CDR3 sequence: CASSRDIGNTIYF. The CDR3 DNA is TGTGCCAGCAGTCGGGACATCGGAAACACCATATATTTT.

As concerns this clonotype: It may be a read error: a sequence one base away is much more abundant. The chain employs TRBV6-2 or TRBV6-3 and TRBJ2-5; 9 positions agree with TRBD1. This CDR3 has 16 amino acids. The trim removed 10 bases at V and 2 bases at J, leaving 14 bases unmatched. Germline CDR1 is MNHEY and CDR2 is SVGEGT. The CDR3 spells CATTSSPTGGQETQYF. CDR3 bases: TGTGCCACCACCAGCTCCCCGACAGGGGGGCAAGAGACCCAGTACTTC.

The genes are TRBV29-1 and TRBJ2-1; 7 bases map to TRBD2. The ends lost 5 bases at V and 8 bases at J; junction bases unmatched: 9. CDR3 length equals 13 residues. Germline V CDR1 and CDR2: SQVTM, ANQGSEA. The CDR3 protein is CSVLPGGVHEQFF. CDR3 DNA sequence: TGCAGCGTTTTGCCGGGGGGTGTTCATGAGCAGTTCTTC.

This clonotype was observed a single time. This likely reflects a read error, since a far larger clone is one base away. This sequence joins TRBV2 and TRBJ2-5; TRBD1 matches at 8 bases. The J call may be mistaken, given a closer DNA end match to TRBJ2-1. There are 14 residues in the CDR3. The V gene's germline CDR1 is SNHLY and CDR2 FYNNEI. The CDR3 spells CASSPDRGSYEQFF. The CDR3 coding sequence is TGTGCCAGCAGTCCTGACAGGGGAAGCTACGAGCAGTTCTTC.

Ten or more counts support this clonotype. The chain employs TRBV7-9 and TRBJ1-2, with 8 bases fitting TRBD1. The V gene end was trimmed by 1 base and the J gene end by 1 base; junction bases not matched to a gene: 14. This CDR3 is 19 amino acids long. CDR1 SEHNR and CDR2 FQNEAQ come from the germline V gene (reference sequence). The CDR3 DNA reads as TGTGCCAGCAGCTTAGAAGGAACGACAGGGGTGATGGGTAACTATGGCTACACCTTC. Residues: CASSLEGTTGVMGNYGYTF.

This clonotype has a count of ten or more. The chain uses TRBV3-1 and TRBJ1-1; D is unclear. V shed 4 bases and J shed 3 bases, with 15 bases lying between them. CDR3 length equals 15 residues. Germline-derived CDR1 and CDR2 are LGHDT and YNNKEL (reference sequence). This CDR3 reads CASSLGVLRDTEAFF. In DNA form, the CDR3 reads TGTGCCAGCAGCCTCGGGGTCCTTAGGGACACTGAAGCTTTCTTT.

This clonotype occurred many times. The chain carries TRBV6-2 or TRBV6-3 and TRBJ1-2; D not certain. This CDR3 has 13 amino acids. Germline CDR1 is MNHEY and CDR2 is SVGEGT. Trimming removed 4 bases from V and 6 bases from J, with 12 bases in between. The CDR3 DNA follows: TGTGCCAGCAGTTCCGGACCCTCGGATGGCTACACCTTC. This encodes CASSSGPSDGYTF.

Ten or more counts support this clonotype. The genes are TRBV5-6 and TRBJ2-2; tentative D call: TRBD1 (5 bases). This CDR3 comprises 16 residues. With 3 bases removed from V and 5 bases from J, the gap between germline ends came to 17 bases. The germline gives CDR1 SGHDT, CDR2 YYEEEE. The CDR3: CASSSRTLQGTGELFF. The CDR3 DNA reads TGTGCCAGCAGCTCACGCACCCTCCAGGGTACCGGGGAGCTGTTTTTT.

To note about this clonotype: A read error may explain this, as a much larger clone is one base away. The J gene is TRBJ2-5, the V gene TRBV12-3 or TRBV12-4; D might be TRBD2 (6 bases). The V end lost 6 bases, the J end lost 5 bases, and 13 bases lay between the germline ends. This CDR3 has 13 amino acids. CDR3 in amino acids: CASRGGKGETQYF. CDR3 DNA sequence: TGTGCCAGCAGGGGGGGAAAAGGGGAGACCCAGTACTTC.

This clonotype was picked up many times. The rearrangement links TRBV20-1 to TRBJ2-5, with 10 bases aligning to TRBD2. Trimming cost V 0 bases and J 4 bases; bases outside gene matches: 8. Per the germline V gene, CDR1 is DFQATT and CDR2 is SNEGSKA (reference sequence). The CDR3 runs to 16 residues. CDR3 sequence reads: CSARDLGTSALETQYF. The CDR3 DNA sequence: TGCAGTGCTAGAGATCTCGGGACTAGCGCGTTAGAGACCCAGTACTTC.

This clonotype was seen more than once but under ten times. This chain connects TRBV19 to TRBJ1-1; the match to TRBD1 covers 9 bases. The CDR3 has 14 residues. Per germline, CDR1 LNHDA and CDR2 SQIVND (reference sequence). Trimming cost V 3 bases and J 7 bases; bases outside gene matches: 6. This chain's CDR3 is CASSITGTGYEAFF. DNA for the CDR3: TGTGCCAGTAGTATTACCGGGACAGGGTATGAAGCTTTCTTT. Together with reference TRBV19 and TRBJ1-1, the CDR3 gives the full variable domain: DGGITQSPKYLFRKEGQNVTLSCEQNLNHDAMYWYRQDPGQGLRLIYYSQIVNDFQKGDIAEGYSVSREKKESFPLTVTSAQKNPTAFYLCASSITGTGYEAFFGQGTRLTVV.

This clonotype was observed at least ten times. The CDR3 coding sequence is TGTGCCAGCACCTCCTTTTTGGGGGGGACCGAAGAGACCCAGTACTTC. Its translation is CASTSFLGGTEETQYF. The chain employs TRBV6-1 and TRBJ2-5, with TRBD2 matching 7 bases. The CDR3 extends over 16 amino acids. V lost 7 bases, J lost 3 bases, and 14 bases stayed unmatched. CDR1 is MNHNS and CDR2 is SASEGT in the germline V gene.

This clonotype was found a few times. V and J are TRBV10-3 and TRBJ1-1; no clear D. Trimming cost V 4 bases and J 8 bases, with 17 bases left between them. Germline V CDR1 and CDR2: ENHRY, SYGVKD. This CDR3 has 14 amino acids. The chain's CDR3 is CAISGSTGAKEAFF. The CDR3 region has the DNA TGTGCCATCAGTGGTAGTACGGGCGCTAAAGAAGCTTTCTTT.